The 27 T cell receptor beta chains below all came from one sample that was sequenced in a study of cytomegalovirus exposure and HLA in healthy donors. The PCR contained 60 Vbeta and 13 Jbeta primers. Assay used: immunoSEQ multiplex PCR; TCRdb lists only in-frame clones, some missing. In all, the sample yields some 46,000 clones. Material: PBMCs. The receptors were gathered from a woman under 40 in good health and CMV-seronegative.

The CDR3 DNA reads as TGTGCCAGTAGTATAGGAGGCGGACTTCCAGATACGCAGTATTTT. Its protein is CASSIGGGLPDTQYF. V usage is TRBV19 and J usage is TRBJ2-3; D is possibly TRBD2 (5 bases). This CDR3 comprises 15 residues. V was trimmed by 1 base and J by 4 bases, leaving 12 bases between them. The germline V gene encodes CDR1 LNHDA and CDR2 SQIVND (reference sequence).

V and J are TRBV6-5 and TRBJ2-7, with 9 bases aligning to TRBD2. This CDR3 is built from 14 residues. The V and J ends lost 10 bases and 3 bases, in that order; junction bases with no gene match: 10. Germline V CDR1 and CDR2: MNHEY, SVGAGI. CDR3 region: CATKSSGRFYEQYF. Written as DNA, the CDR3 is TGTGCCACCAAGTCGAGCGGGAGGTTCTACGAGCAGTACTTC.

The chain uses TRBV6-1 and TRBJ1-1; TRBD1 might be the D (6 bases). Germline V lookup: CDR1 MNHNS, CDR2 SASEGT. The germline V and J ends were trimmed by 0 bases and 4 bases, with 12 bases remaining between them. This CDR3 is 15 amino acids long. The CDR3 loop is CASSEAQGGGTEAFF. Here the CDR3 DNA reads TGTGCCAGCAGTGAAGCGCAAGGGGGGGGCACTGAAGCTTTCTTT.

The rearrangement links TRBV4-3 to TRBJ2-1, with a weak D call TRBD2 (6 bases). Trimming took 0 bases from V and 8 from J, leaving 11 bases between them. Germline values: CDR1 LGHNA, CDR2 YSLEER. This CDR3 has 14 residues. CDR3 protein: CASSQERRGDEQFF. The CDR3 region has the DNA TGCGCCAGCAGCCAAGAAAGGAGGGGCGATGAGCAGTTCTTC.

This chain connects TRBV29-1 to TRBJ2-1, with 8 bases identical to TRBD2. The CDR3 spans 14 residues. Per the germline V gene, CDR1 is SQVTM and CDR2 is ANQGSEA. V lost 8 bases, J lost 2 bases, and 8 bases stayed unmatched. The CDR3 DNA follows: TGCAGCCTCTTACTAGCGGCGACCTACAATGAGCAGTTCTTC. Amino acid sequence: CSLLLAATYNEQFF.

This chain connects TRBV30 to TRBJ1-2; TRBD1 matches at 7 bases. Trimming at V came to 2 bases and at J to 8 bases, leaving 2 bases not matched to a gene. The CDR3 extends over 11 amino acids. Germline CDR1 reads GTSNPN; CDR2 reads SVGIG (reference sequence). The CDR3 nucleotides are TGTGCCTGGAGTCCAGGGGGAGGCTACACCTTC. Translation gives CAWSPGGGYTF.

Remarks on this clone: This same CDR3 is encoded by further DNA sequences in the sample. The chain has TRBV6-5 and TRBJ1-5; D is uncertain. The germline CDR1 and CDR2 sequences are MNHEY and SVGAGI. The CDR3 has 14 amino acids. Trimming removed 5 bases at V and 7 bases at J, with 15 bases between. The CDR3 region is CASSPGSRGQPQHF. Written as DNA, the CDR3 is TGTGCCAGCAGTCCGGGATCTCGAGGGCAGCCCCAGCATTTT.

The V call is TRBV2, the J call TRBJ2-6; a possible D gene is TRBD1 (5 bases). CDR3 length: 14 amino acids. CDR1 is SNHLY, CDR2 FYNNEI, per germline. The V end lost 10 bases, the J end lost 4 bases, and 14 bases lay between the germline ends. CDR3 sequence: CATTRVSGANVLTF. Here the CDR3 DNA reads TGTGCCACAACCAGGGTGTCCGGGGCCAACGTCCTGACTTTC.

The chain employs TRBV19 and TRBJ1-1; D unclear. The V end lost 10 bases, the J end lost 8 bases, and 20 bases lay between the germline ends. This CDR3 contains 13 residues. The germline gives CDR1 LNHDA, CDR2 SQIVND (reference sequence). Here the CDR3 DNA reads TGTGCCACCCTAGGATGGCAGAGACTAGAAGCTTTCTTT. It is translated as CATLGWQRLEAFF.

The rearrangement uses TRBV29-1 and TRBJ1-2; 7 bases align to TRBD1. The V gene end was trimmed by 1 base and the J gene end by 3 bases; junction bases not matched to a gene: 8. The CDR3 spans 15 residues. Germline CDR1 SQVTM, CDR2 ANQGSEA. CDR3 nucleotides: TGCAGCGTTGAAGGACAGGGTGGATCGGACTATGGCTACACCTTC. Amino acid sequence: CSVEGQGGSDYGYTF. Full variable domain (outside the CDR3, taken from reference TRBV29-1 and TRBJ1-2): SAVISQKPSRDICQRGTSLTIQCQVDSQVTMMFWYRQQPGQSLTLIATANQGSEATYESGFVIDKFPISRPNLTFSTLTVSNMSPEDSSIYLCSVEGQGGSDYGYTFGSGTRLTVV.

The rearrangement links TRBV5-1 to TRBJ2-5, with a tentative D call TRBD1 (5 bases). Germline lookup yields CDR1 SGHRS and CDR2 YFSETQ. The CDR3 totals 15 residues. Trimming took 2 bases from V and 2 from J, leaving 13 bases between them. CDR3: CASSFSPGQQETQYF. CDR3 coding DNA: TGCGCCAGCAGCTTTTCCCCCGGACAACAAGAGACCCAGTACTTC.

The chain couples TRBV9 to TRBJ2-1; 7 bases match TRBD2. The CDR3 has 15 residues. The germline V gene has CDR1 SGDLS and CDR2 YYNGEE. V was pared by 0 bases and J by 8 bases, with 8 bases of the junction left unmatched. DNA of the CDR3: TGTGCCAGCAGCGTAGAGGGCAGCGGGAACGATGAGCAGTTCTTC. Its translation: CASSVEGSGNDEQFF.

CDR3 sequence (DNA): TGTGCCAGCAGTTTTACGTCTACCACAGATACGCAGTATTTT. It codes for CASSFTSTTDTQYF. This chain links TRBV6-5 with TRBJ2-3; D uncertain. The V gene lost 4 bases and the J gene lost 2 bases, with 10 bases spanning the gap. The CDR3 length is 14 residues. In germline, CDR1 is MNHEY, CDR2 SVGAGI.

The CDR3 DNA reads as TGCGCCAGCAGCCAGGGACAGGGCTACTACGAGCAGTACTTC. It encodes CASSQGQGYYEQYF. This chain uses TRBV4-1 with TRBJ2-7; the match to TRBD1 covers 9 bases. CDR1 is MGHRA and CDR2 is YSYEKL in the germline V gene. The V gene end was trimmed by 3 bases and the J gene end by 3 bases; junction bases not matched to a gene: 3. The CDR3 length is 14 residues.

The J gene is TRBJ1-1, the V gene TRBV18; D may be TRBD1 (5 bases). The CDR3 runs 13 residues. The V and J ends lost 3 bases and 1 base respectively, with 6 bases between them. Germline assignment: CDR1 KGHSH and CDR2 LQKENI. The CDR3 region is CASSPQGNTEAFF. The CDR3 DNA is TGTGCCAGCTCACCGCAGGGGAACACTGAAGCTTTCTTT. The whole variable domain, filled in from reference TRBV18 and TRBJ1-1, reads NAGVMQNPRHLVRRRGQEARLRCSPMKGHSHVYWYRQLPEEGLKFMVYLQKENIIDESGMPKERFSAEFPKEGPSILRIQQVVRGDSAAYFCASSPQGNTEAFFGQGTRLTVV.

The CDR3 protein is CASSQDKVGPQHF. CDR3 DNA: TGTGCCAGCAGCCAGGATAAGGTGGGGCCCCAGCATTTT. This chain joins TRBV7-2 and TRBJ1-5; D unresolved. Germline V lookup: CDR1 SGHTA, CDR2 FQGNSA. Trimming took 5 bases from V and 9 from J, leaving 14 bases between them. The CDR3 sequence is 13 residues long.

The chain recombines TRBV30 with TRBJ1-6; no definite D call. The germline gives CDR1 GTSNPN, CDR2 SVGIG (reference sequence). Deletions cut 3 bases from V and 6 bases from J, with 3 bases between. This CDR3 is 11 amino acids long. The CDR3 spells CAWSGNSPLHF. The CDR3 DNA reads TGTGCCTGGAGCGGTAATTCACCCCTCCACTTT.

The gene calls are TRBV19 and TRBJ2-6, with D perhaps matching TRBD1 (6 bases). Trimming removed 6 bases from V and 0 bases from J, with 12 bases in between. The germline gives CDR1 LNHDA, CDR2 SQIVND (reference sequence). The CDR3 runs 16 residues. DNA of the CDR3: TGTGCCAGTAGCCAGGGGTCACACTCTGGGGCCAACGTCCTGACTTTC. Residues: CASSQGSHSGANVLTF.

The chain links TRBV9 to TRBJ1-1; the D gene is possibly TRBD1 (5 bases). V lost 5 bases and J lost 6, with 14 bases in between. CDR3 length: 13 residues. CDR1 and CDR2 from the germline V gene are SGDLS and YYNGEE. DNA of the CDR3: TGTGCCAGCAGTCCAGGGTCCGACCCTGAAGCTTTCTTT. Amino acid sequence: CASSPGSDPEAFF.

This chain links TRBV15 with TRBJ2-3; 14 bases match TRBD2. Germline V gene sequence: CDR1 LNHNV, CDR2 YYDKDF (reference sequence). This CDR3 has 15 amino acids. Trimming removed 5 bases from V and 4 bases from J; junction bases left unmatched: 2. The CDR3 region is CATSRLAGGSDTQYF. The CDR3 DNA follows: TGTGCCACCAGCCGACTAGCGGGAGGGTCAGATACGCAGTATTTT.

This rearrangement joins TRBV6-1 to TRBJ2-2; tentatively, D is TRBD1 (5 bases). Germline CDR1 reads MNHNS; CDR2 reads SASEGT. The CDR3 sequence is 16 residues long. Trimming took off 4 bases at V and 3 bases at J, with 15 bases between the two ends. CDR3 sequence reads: CASSAQKGRDTGELFF. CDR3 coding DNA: TGTGCCAGCAGTGCTCAGAAGGGGCGCGACACCGGGGAGCTGTTTTTT.

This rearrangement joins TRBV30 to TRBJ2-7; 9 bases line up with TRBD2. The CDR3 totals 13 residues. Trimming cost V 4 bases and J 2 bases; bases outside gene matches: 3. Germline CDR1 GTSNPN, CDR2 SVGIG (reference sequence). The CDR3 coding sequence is TGTGCCTGGAAAAGACTAGCGGCCTACGAGCAGTACTTC. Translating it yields CAWKRLAAYEQYF.

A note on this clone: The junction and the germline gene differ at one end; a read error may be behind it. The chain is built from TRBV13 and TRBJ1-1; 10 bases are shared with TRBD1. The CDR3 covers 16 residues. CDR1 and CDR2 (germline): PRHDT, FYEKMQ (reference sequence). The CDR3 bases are TGTGCCAGCAGCTCCAGCGACAGGGGGCTGAACACTGAAGATTTCTTT. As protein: CASSSSDRGLNTEDFF.

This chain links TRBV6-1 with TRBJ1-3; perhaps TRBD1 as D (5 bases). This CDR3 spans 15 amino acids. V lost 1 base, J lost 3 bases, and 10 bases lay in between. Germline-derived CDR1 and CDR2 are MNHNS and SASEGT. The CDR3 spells CASSEGGFYGNTIYF. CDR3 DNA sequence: TGTGCCAGCAGTGAAGGGGGCTTCTATGGAAACACCATATATTTT.

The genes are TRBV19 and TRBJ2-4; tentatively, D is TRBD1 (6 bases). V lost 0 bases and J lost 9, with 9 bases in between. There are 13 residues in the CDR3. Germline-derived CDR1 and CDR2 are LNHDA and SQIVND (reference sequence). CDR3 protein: CASSIEGAGIQYF. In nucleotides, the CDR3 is TGTGCCAGTAGTATAGAGGGGGCAGGCATTCAGTACTTC.

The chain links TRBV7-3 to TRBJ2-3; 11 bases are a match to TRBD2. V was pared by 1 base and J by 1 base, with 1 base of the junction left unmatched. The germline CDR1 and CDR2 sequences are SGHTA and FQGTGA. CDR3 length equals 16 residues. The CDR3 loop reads CASSLMGLAGTDTQYF. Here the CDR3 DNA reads TGTGCCAGCAGCTTAATGGGACTAGCGGGCACAGATACGCAGTATTTT. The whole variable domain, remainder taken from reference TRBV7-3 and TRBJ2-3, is GAGVSQTPSNKVTEKGKYVELRCDPISGHTALYWYRQSLGQGPEFLIYFQGTGAADDSGLPNDRFFAVRPEGSVSTLKIQRTERGDSAVYLCASSLMGLAGTDTQYFGPGTRLTVL.

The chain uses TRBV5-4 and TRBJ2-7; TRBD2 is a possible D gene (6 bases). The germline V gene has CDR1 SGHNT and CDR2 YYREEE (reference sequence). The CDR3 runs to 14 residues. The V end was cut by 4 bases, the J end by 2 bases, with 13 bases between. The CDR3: CASSPGLGPYEQYF. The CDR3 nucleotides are TGTGCCAGCAGCCCGGGACTTGGACCCTACGAGCAGTACTTC.